This TCR beta chain was sequenced for a study of shared clonotypes between healthy human individuals (dated by TCRdb to 2019 to 2021). Background for the entire study: A couple of women and three men aged 18 to 49 years were included in the cohort. The study deeply sequenced blood TCR repertoires of about 5 healthy adults to estimate repertoire size and the extent of clonotype sharing between individuals. To increase sequencing depth and limit assay-specific biases, different laboratories used diverse techniques to prepare libraries and sequence TCR repertoires. For each donor, CD4 naive and CD4 memory were each given three plates, CD8 naive was given two plates, and CD8 memory was given one plate. Leukapheresis yielded between about 0.8 and 9.5 billion PBMCs per donor.

The investigation overall reported the following: Pairwise subsampling indicated that sequencing depth was expected to affect the degree of clonotype sharing among donors. Naive subsets generally had larger estimated clonotype richness than memory subsets. Approximately 5% of naive CD4, 3.5% of naive CD8, roughly 2.4% of memory CD4, and 0.35% to 0.5% of memory CD8 clonotypes were shared across a few donors. Sampling was limited to blood, and TCR repertoires in tissue likely differ from TCR repertoires in blood. The small number of donors limited the genetic and exposure-history diversity represented. Higher generation probabilities were observed for clonotypes shared by all four sorted-subset donors than for non-shared clonotypes. Rarefaction of sorted-subset datasets indicated incomplete sequencing despite the large sequencing depth.

Using the deep immunoSEQ assay, TCR CDR3 regions were amplified from genomic DNA by multiplex PCR. Extracted genomic DNA from each cell subset was distributed evenly across all wells of several immunoSEQ 96-well plates, and each plate was treated as a replicate. For sorted subsets, approximately 200 ng of genomic DNA, equivalent to 25,000 to 30,000 T cell genomes, went into each replicate PCR. The purified libraries were quantified using a Qubit 3.0 fluorometer, sized with a Bioanalyzer 2100, and then quantified again using the KAPA Library Quantification kit. Each immunoSEQ 96-well plate was sequenced on its own single-read 150-cycle Illumina NextSeq 550 flow cell. In the original analysis: Because the immunoSEQ output held only junctional sequences and lacked quality scores, the filtering could not match the filtering applied to full-length reads. Sequences were annotated with PyIR, a Python wrapper for IgBLAST v1.9, and V/J genes and CDR3 were assigned using IMGT germline references. Any read was removed if the V/J assignment was weak (E-value above 1e-6), the CDR3 was missing, or the read contained stop codons, out-of-frame junctions, or ambiguous translated residues. A V3J clonotype was defined by an identical inferred V gene, J gene, and CDR3 amino acid sequence. Percentage overlap between repertoires was calculated by dividing the number of shared unique clonotypes by the size of the smaller repertoire. Three approaches were used to assess repertoire richness: RTK rarefaction, the Chao1 estimator, and Recon v2.1 estimates of unobserved clonotypes. Generation probabilities were computed with OLGA for all TCRbeta clonotypes obtained by the gDNA method from four donors. The table comes from immuneACCESS by way of TCRdb, which keeps in-frame sequences with V and J called. Part of the clones is missing from these tables; in studies checked, under half for an unresolved V gene and the rest for unknown reasons. V and J calls and clone size are copied from that table; D and trimming were computed from the DNA. This sample has some 2 million clones in its table, and 95% of those were observed once. The biggest ten clones account for approximately 0.13% of the sample.

The CDR3 contains 13 residues, cysteine and phenylalanine counted. CDR3 DNA only is kept here, 39 bases in frame from base 1. V sheds 6 bases and J sheds 5 bases, leaving 13 bases between their ends. The germline V gene (reference sequence) sets CDR1 to LNHDA and CDR2 to SQIVND. A note on this clone: Its antigen is not yet known. Base qualities are not at hand, and no much larger clone is one base apart.

Healthy HIV-negative adults with no recently reported acute infections or vaccinations were included as donors. Every donor was a Caucasian adult residing in Nashville, Tennessee, USA. CD4+ T cells were enriched through magnetic negative selection, after which naive cells were positively selected on CD45RA and the remaining negative fraction served as the memory subset. Blood was obtained by leukapheresis, after which PBMCs were separated by Ficoll-Histopaque density gradient centrifugation and cryopreserved in liquid nitrogen vapor phase. Analytical flow cytometry was used to check the purity and quantity of each magnetically sorted T cell population. Genomic DNA was isolated from every sorted fraction and measured by UV absorbance on a Nanodrop 2000c.

Sequenced sample: naive CD4+ T cells sorted from blood. The cell subset or site tag for this specimen amounts to: CD45RA+ positively selected. The clonotype was recovered from a man aged 18 to 29 in good health. The receptor chain draws on TRBV19 and TRBJ2-5, with TRBD1 as a weak D call on 5 bases. The DNA is as follows: TGTGCCAGTAGACAGGCCAGTGTTGAGACCCAGTACTTC. The translation is CASRQASVETQYF.